Described below is a single T cell receptor (beta chain) sequence and its context. TCRdb keeps only in-frame clones here, not all; method: immunoSEQ multiplex PCR. This table holds more than 40,000 clones, about 84% found once. The data originate from a study of T cells in tumors after PD-1 blockade. This CDR3 region has 12 residues. V was clipped by 6 bases and J by 2 bases, with 5 bases between them. Germline assignment: CDR1 MNHEY and CDR2 SVGAGI. This chain uses TRBV6-5 with TRBJ1-5; D is possibly TRBD1 (5 bases). The TCR comes from a human donor with basal cell carcinoma. Sample: PBMCs, taken before anti-PD-1 treatment. CDR3 residues: CASSRGNQPQHF. CDR3 coding DNA: TGTGCCAGCAGCAGGGGCAATCAGCCCCAGCATTTT.